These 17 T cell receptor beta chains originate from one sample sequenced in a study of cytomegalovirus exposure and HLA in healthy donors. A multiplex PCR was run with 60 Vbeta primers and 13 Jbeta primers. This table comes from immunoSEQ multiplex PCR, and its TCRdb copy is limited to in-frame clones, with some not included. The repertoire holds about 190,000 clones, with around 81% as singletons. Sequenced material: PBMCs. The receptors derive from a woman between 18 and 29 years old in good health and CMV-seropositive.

The CDR3 coding sequence is TGTGCCAGCAGCTTCTCCCTCGGAGATACGCAGTATTTT. Protein sequence: CASSFSLGDTQYF. The chain is built from TRBV7-9 and TRBJ2-3; D gene unclear. CDR1 is SEHNR, CDR2 FQNEAQ, per germline (reference sequence). The CDR3 has 13 residues. V lost 3 bases and J lost 5, with 9 bases in between.

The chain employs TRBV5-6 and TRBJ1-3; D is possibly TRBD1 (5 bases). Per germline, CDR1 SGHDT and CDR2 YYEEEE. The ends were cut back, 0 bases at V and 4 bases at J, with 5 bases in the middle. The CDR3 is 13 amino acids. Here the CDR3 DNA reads TGTGCCAGCAGCTTGGCAGGGGGAAACACCATATATTTT. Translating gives CASSLAGGNTIYF.

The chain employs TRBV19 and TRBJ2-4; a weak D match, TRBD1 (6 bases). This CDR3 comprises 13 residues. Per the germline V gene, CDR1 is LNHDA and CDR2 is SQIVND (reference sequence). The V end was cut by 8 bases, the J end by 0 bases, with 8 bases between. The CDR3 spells CASRQVAKNIQYF. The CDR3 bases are TGTGCCAGTCGACAGGTAGCCAAAAACATTCAGTACTTC.

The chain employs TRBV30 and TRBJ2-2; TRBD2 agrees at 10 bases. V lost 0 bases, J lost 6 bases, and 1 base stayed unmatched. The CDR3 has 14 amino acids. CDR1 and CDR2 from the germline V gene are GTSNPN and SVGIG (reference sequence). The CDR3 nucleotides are TGTGCCTGGAGTGTACTAGCGGGGTCCGGGGAGCTGTTTTTT. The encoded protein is CAWSVLAGSGELFF.

Here the CDR3 reads CASSSGGGRQPQHF. For the CDR3, the DNA is TGTGCCAGCAGCTCAGGGGGCGGGCGTCAGCCCCAGCATTTT. The chain is built from TRBV6-5 and TRBJ1-5; 8 nucleotides agree with TRBD1. After removal of 6 bases from V and 6 bases from J, the junction contained 7 bases not matched to a gene. This CDR3 contains 14 residues. Germline V gene sequence: CDR1 MNHEY, CDR2 SVGAGI.

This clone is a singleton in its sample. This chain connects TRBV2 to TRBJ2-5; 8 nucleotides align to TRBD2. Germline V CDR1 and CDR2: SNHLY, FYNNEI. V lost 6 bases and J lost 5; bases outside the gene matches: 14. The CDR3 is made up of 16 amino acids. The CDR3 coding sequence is TGTGCCAGCAGGGTTTTACAGCGGGGGCCAGGGGAGACCCAGTACTTC. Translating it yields CASRVLQRGPGETQYF.

The CDR3 DNA reads as TGCGCCAGCAGCTTGTTCGTGGCAGAAGAGACCCAGTACTTC. Amino acid sequence: CASSLFVAEETQYF. The chain couples TRBV5-1 to TRBJ2-5; unclear D gene. The CDR3 length is 14 residues. V lost 1 base, J lost 3 bases, and 10 bases lay in between. Per germline, CDR1 SGHRS and CDR2 YFSETQ.

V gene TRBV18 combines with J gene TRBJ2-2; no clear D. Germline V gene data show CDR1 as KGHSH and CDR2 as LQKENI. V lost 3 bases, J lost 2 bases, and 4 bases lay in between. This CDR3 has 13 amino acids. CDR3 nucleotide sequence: TGTGCCAGCTCACCTTCTAACACCGGGGAGCTGTTTTTT. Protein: CASSPSNTGELFF.

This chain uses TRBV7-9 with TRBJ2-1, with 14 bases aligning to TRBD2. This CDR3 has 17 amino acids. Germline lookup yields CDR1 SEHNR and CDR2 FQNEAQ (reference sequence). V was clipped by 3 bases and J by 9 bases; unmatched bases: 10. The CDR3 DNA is TGTGCCAGCAGCTTGGGCTCCGGGACTAGCGGGGGAGTTGAGCAGTTCTTC. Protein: CASSLGSGTSGGVEQFF. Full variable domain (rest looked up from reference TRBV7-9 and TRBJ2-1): DTGVSQNPRHKITKRGQNVTFRCDPISEHNRLYWYRQTLGQGPEFLTYFQNEAQLEKSRLLSDRFSAERPKGSFSTLEIQRTEQGDSAMYLCASSLGSGTSGGVEQFFGPGTRLTVL.

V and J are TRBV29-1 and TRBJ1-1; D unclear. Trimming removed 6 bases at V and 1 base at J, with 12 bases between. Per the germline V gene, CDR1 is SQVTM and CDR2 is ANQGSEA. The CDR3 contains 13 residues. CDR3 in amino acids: CSVENVRNTEAFF. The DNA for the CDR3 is TGCAGCGTCGAGAACGTGAGGAACACTGAAGCTTTCTTT.

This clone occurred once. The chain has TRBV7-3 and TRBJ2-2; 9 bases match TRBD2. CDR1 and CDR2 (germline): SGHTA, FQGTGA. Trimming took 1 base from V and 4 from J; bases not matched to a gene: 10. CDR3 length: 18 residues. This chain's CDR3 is CASSLILAGSRGTGELFF. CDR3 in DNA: TGTGCCAGCAGCTTAATTCTAGCGGGGTCCCGAGGCACCGGGGAGCTGTTTTTT.

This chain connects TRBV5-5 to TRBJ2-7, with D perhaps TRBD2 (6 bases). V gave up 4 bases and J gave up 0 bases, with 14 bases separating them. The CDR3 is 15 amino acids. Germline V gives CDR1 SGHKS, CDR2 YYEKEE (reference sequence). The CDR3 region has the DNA TGTGCCAGCAGCCCTCGGGAGCACAGCTCCTACGAGCAGTACTTC. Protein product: CASSPREHSSYEQYF.

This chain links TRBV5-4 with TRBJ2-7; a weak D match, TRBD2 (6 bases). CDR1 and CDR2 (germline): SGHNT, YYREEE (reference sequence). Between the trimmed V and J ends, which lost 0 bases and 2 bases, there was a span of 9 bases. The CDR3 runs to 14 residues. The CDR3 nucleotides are TGTGCCAGCAGCTTGGACCGGGAGACCTACGAGCAGTACTTC. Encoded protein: CASSLDRETYEQYF.

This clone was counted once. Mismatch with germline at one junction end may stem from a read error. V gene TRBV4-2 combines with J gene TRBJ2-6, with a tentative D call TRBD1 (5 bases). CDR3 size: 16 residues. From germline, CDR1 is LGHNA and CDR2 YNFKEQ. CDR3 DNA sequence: TGTGCCAGCAGCCAAGACAGGACCTCTGGGGCCAACGGCCTGACTTTC. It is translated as CASSQDRTSGANGLTF.

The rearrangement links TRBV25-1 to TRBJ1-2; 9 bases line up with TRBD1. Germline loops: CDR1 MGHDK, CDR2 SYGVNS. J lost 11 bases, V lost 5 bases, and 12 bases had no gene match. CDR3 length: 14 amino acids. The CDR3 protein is CASSNTGTGSRYTF. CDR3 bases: TGTGCCAGCAGTAATACCGGGACAGGGAGTCGGTACACCTTC.

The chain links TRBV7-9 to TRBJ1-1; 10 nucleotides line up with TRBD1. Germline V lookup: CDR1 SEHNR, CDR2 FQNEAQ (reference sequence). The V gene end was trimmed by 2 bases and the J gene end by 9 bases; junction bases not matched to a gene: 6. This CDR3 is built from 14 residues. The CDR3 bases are TGTGCCAGCAGCTTATGGGACAGGGGCTTTAAAGCTTTCTTT. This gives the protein CASSLWDRGFKAFF.

DNA for the CDR3: TGCGCCAGCAGCTTGGGAGGCGGGAGGCTCACAGATACGCAGTATTTT. Translated, it gives CASSLGGGRLTDTQYF. The chain has TRBV5-1 and TRBJ2-3, with 8 bases matching TRBD2. The germline gives CDR1 SGHRS, CDR2 YFSETQ. The junction had 5 bases not matched to a gene; V was cut back by 0 bases and J by 2 bases. There are 16 residues in the CDR3. Supplemented by reference TRBV5-1 and TRBJ2-3, the full variable domain reads KAGVTQTPRYLIKTRGQQVTLSCSPISGHRSVSWYQQTPGQGLQFLFEYFSETQRNKGNFPGRFSGRQFSNSRSEMNVSTLELGDSALYLCASSLGGGRLTDTQYFGPGTRLTVL.